The present T cell receptor (beta chain) was sequenced within a study of T cell repertoires in cytomegalovirus infection. TCRdb re-called the reads through MiXCR, storing one row per CDR3 protein. The sample records 900,000 to 950,000 distinct CDR3 sequences, 31% being singletons. The V end was cut by 2 bases, the J end by 6 bases, with 14 bases between. CDR1 and CDR2 (germline): SGHNT, YYREEE (reference sequence). This CDR3 has 15 amino acids. With respect to this clonotype: Antigen unknown.

The sample in question was cultured CD8+ T cells from PBMCs, obtained from culture after CMV antigen stimulation. The source is a human donor in good health (CMV status not recorded). Some clones in this sample may be carry-over from other donors' samples. The chain has TRBV5-4 and TRBJ2-2; D remains unclear. CDR3 protein: CASSLITAEAGELFF. The CDR3 region has the DNA TGTGCCAGCAGCTTAATAACAGCAGAGGCCGGGGAGCTGTTTTTT. Looking up the rest from reference TRBV5-4 and TRBJ2-2 gives the full variable domain: ETGVTQSPTHLIKTRGQQVTLRCSSQSGHNTVSWYQQALGQGPQFIFQYYREEENGRGNFPPRFSGLQFPNYSSELNVNALELDDSALYLCASSLITAEAGELFFGEGSRLTVL.